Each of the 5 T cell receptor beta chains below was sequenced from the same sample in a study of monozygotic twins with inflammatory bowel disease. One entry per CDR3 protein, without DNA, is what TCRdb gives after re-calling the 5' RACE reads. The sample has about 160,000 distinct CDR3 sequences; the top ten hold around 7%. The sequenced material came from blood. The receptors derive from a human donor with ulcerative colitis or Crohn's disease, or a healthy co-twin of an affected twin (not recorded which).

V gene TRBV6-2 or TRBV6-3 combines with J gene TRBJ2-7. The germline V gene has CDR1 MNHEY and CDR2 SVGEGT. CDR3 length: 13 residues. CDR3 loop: CASSYWQTYEQYF.

The CDR3 loop is CSARGRGGRNNEQFF. The chain combines TRBV20-1 with TRBJ2-1; lacking DNA, the TRBD2 call made by TCRdb goes unchecked. From germline, CDR1 is DFQATT and CDR2 SNEGSKA (reference sequence). This CDR3 contains 15 residues.

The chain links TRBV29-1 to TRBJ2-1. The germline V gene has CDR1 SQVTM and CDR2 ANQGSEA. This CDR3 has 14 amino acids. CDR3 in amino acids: CSVEAFGPYNEQFF.

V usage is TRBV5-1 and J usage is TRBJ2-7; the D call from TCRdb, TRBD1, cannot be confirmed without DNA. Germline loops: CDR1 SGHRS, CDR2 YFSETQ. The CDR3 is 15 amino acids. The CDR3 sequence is CASSLIRGADYEQYF.

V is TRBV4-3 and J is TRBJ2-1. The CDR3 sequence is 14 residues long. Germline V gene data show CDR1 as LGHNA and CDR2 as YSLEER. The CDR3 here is CASASGSSYNEQFF.